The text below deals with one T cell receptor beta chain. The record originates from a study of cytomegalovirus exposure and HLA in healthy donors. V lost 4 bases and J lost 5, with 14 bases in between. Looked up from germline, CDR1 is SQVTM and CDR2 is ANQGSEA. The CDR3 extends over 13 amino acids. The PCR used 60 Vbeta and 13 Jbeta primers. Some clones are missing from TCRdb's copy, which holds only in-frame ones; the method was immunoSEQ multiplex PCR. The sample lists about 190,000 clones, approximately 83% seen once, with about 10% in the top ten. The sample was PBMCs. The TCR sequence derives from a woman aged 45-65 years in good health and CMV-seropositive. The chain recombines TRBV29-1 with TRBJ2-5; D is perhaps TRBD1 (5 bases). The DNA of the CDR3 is TGCAGCGTTGGCAGGGCAAGTGGCGAGACCCAGTACTTC. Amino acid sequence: CSVGRASGETQYF.